This T cell receptor (beta chain) was retrieved from a study of cytotoxic CD8 clonotypes in ibrutinib-treated CLL. Turning to the study itself: IGHV unmutated fewer than 18; relapsed/refractory some ten; treatment-naive more than 14. Investigators reported some 25 partial and 2 complete responses; after median around 68 months, roughly 14 patients remained remitted and approximately twelve progressed.

Study-level findings and limits: Contraction or stability on treatment was seen for public clonotypes, which were uncommon.

Some clones are missing from TCRdb's copy, which holds only in-frame ones; the method was immunoSEQ multiplex PCR. The table records approximately 45,000 clones, roughly 69% of them present only once. There are a few counts of this clone. Its matching antigen is unknown. Germline V CDR1 and CDR2: SGHNT, YYREEE (reference sequence). Losses at the gene ends were 0 bases for V and 4 bases for J; bases not matched to a gene: 2. The CDR3 runs to 15 residues. The input for sequencing was PBMCs, taken after 12 months of ibrutinib treatment. This clonotype originated in a human donor with chronic lymphocytic leukemia. The rearrangement uses TRBV5-4 and TRBJ2-5, with 11 positions matching TRBD1. CDR3 residues: CASSLGDRGLETQYF. The CDR3 DNA reads as TGTGCCAGCAGCTTGGGGGACAGGGGGTTAGAGACCCAGTACTTC.